Listed below are T cell receptor beta chains from one sample, sequenced in a study of blood T cell repertoires in COVID-19. This table comes from immunoSEQ multiplex PCR, and its TCRdb copy is limited to in-frame clones, with some not included. Found here are about 260,000 clones, about nine tenths of them singletons; the top ten hold about 1.4%. The sample consisted of peripheral blood. The receptors were sampled from a woman aged 40 to 50 who had recovered from COVID-19. Each CDR3 is given with its conserved first and last residue. A D gene is named only where the DNA matches it firmly. Size tells how often a clone was seen (once, few, many) or the class of an expanded clone, and some rows leave it out.

cdr3_length | j_call | clone_size | v_call | d_call | cdr3_aa | cdr3_nt
13 | TRBJ2-7 | . | TRBV6-6 | TRBD1 | CASSQGTGREQYF | TGTGCCAGCAGCCAGGGGACAGGGAGAGAGCAGTACTTC
16 | TRBJ2-1 | . | TRBV7-2 | TRBD2 | CASSVYGTSGGAEQFF | TGTGCCAGCAGCGTATATGGGACTAGCGGGGGGGCAGAGCAGTTCTTC
14 | TRBJ2-5 | . | TRBV5-5 | . | CASSLWGTQGTQYF | TGTGCCAGCAGCTTGTGGGGCACCCAGGGGACCCAGTACTTC
14 | TRBJ2-5 | . | TRBV7-8 | . | CASRTSGVGETQYF | TGTGCCAGCAGGACCTCAGGGGTCGGGGAGACCCAGTACTTC
13 | TRBJ2-7 | . | TRBV19 | TRBD1 | CATQPGQGGGQYF | TGTGCCACTCAACCGGGACAGGGAGGCGGGCAGTACTTC
14 | TRBJ1-2 | . | TRBV6-5 | . | CASRSRTVNYGYTF | TGTGCCAGCAGGAGCCGGACAGTCAACTATGGCTACACCTTC
16 | TRBJ1-2 | few | TRBV5-6 | TRBD1 | CASSFLGTGNNYGYTF | TGTGCCAGCAGCTTCCTGGGGACAGGGAATAACTATGGCTACACCTTC
14 | TRBJ2-7 | . | TRBV15 | . | CATSRGQEVYEQYF | TGTGCCACCAGCAGAGGACAGGAGGTCTACGAGCAGTACTTC
16 | TRBJ1-1 | . | TRBV7-9 | . | CASSRPTGTPLTEAFF | TGTGCCAGCAGCCGTCCTACCGGGACACCGCTCACTGAAGCTTTCTTT
14 | TRBJ1-1 | . | TRBV11-2 | . | CASSPTRGSTEAFF | TGTGCCAGCAGCCCGACACGGGGAAGCACTGAAGCTTTCTTT
16 | TRBJ2-1 | . | TRBV7-2 | TRBD1 | CASSPRTGSLNNEQFF | TGTGCCAGCAGCCCCCGGACAGGGAGCCTCAACAATGAGCAGTTCTTC
13 | TRBJ2-5 | . | TRBV7-9 | . | CASSFPLGETQYF | TGTGCCAGCAGCTTCCCACTCGGGGAGACCCAGTACTTC
14 | TRBJ1-3 | . | TRBV9 | . | CASSPRTAGNTIYF | TGTGCCAGCAGCCCCCGTACAGCCGGAAACACCATATATTTT
16 | TRBJ2-5 | . | TRBV5-1 | TRBD2 | CASSWAGTSGQETQYF | TGCGCCAGCAGCTGGGCCGGGACTAGCGGCCAAGAGACCCAGTACTTC
14 | TRBJ2-3 | . | TRBV7-2 | . | CASSPRRDSDTQYF | TGTGCCAGCAGCCCACGAAGGGACTCAGATACGCAGTATTTT
14 | TRBJ2-7 | . | TRBV5-4 | . | CASSLRDGGLEQYF | TGTGCCAGCAGCTTGCGGGACGGGGGTCTGGAGCAGTACTTC
17 | TRBJ1-1 | . | TRBV6-9 | TRBD1 | CASRTSGTGRKNTEAFF | TGTGCCAGCAGGACCTCCGGGACAGGGAGGAAGAACACTGAAGCTTTCTTT
13 | TRBJ1-4 | few | TRBV2 | TRBD1 | CASDQSGGARLFF | TGTGCCAGCGATCAATCAGGGGGCGCGAGACTGTTTTTT
14 | TRBJ1-1 | . | TRBV5-8 | TRBD1 | CASSFRGQSTEAFF | TGTGCCAGCAGCTTCAGGGGGCAGAGCACTGAAGCTTTCTTT
14 | TRBJ2-2 | . | TRBV2 | . | CASSGGVNTGELFF | TGTGCCAGCAGTGGCGGGGTGAACACCGGGGAGCTGTTTTTT
15 | TRBJ1-1 | few | TRBV18 | TRBD1 | CASSPRQGWDTEAFF | TGTGCCAGCTCACCTCGACAGGGGTGGGACACTGAAGCTTTCTTT
15 | TRBJ2-5 | . | TRBV9 | . | CASSADSRGQETQYF | TGTGCCAGCAGCGCCGACTCCCGAGGGCAAGAGACCCAGTACTTC
15 | TRBJ1-2 | . | TRBV19 | TRBD1 | CASSSPGTGGGGYTF | TGTGCCAGTAGCTCCCCGGGGACAGGGGGAGGTGGCTACACCTTC
15 | TRBJ1-1 | . | TRBV5-4 | . | CASSLGGPMNTEAFF | TGTGCCAGCAGCTTGGGCGGTCCCATGAACACTGAAGCTTTCTTT
15 | TRBJ1-6 | . | TRBV4-2 | TRBD1 | CASSQDGTGGSPLHF | TGTGCCAGCAGCCAGGACGGGACAGGGGGATCACCCCTCCACTTT
12 | TRBJ2-7 | . | TRBV29-1 | . | CSVEGQAYEQYF | TGCAGCGTTGAAGGACAGGCCTACGAGCAGTACTTC
14 | TRBJ2-2 | few | TRBV7-9 | . | CASSQQTGVGELFF | TGTGCCAGCAGCCAGCAGACGGGAGTCGGGGAGCTGTTTTTT
16 | TRBJ2-7 | . | TRBV23-1 | TRBD2 | CASSQCLGGGTYEQYF | TGCGCCAGCAGTCAATGTCTCGGGGGAGGGACCTACGAGCAGTACTTC
15 | TRBJ1-5 | once | TRBV6-5 | . | CASTLGARSNQPQHF | TGTGCCAGCACTCTAGGGGCTAGGAGCAATCAGCCCCAGCATTTT
19 | TRBJ1-5 | . | TRBV5-1 | TRBD1 | CASSLGGGQGIYSNQPQHF | TGCGCCAGCAGCCTTGGGGGCGGACAGGGGATCTATAGCAATCAGCCCCAGCATTTT
13 | TRBJ1-2 | . | TRBV5-1 | . | CASSSTGDYGYTF | TGCGCCAGCAGCTCCACCGGTGACTATGGCTACACCTTC
15 | TRBJ1-2 | . | TRBV4-3 | . | CASSQDPGEGGGYTF | TGCGCCAGCAGCCAAGATCCTGGGGAGGGGGGTGGCTACACCTTC
14 | TRBJ2-5 | . | TRBV9 | . | CASSVDSGGETQYF | TGTGCCAGCAGCGTAGACAGCGGCGGGGAGACCCAGTACTTC
13 | TRBJ1-5 | . | TRBV19 | TRBD1 | CATAGQINQPQHF | TGTGCCACCGCGGGACAGATTAATCAGCCCCAGCATTTT
11 | TRBJ1-2 | few | TRBV29-1 | . | CSAMDGDGYTF | TGCAGCGCAATGGACGGGGATGGCTACACCTTC
15 | TRBJ2-7 | . | TRBV4-3 | TRBD2 | CASSQIAGGPGEQYF | TGCGCCAGCAGCCAAATAGCGGGGGGGCCCGGCGAGCAGTACTTC
16 | TRBJ2-5 | once | TRBV4-2 | . | CASSQDGVRGQETQYF | TGTGCCAGCAGCCAAGACGGGGTCCGGGGCCAAGAGACCCAGTACTTC
16 | TRBJ2-7 | . | TRBV6-1 | TRBD2 | CASSADPAGGTREQYF | TGTGCCAGCAGTGCCGATCCGGCGGGAGGAACGAGGGAGCAGTACTTC
15 | TRBJ2-2 | few | TRBV11-3 | . | CASSLDSSDTGELFF | TGTGCCAGCAGCTTAGATTCATCAGACACCGGGGAGCTGTTTTTT
15 | TRBJ1-2 | . | TRBV13 | . | CASSLYGVRQYGYTF | TGTGCCAGCAGCTTATATGGAGTCCGTCAATATGGCTACACCTTC
14 | TRBJ2-3 | . | TRBV19 | . | CASSRLAAADTQYF | TGTGCCAGTAGTAGGTTAGCTGCGGCAGATACGCAGTATTTT
14 | TRBJ2-5 | . | TRBV6-5 | . | CASSPLWRKETQYF | TGTGCCAGCAGCCCACTTTGGCGGAAAGAGACCCAGTACTTC
16 | TRBJ2-1 | . | TRBV2 | TRBD2 | CASSYVGLADYNEQFF | TGTGCCAGCAGTTACGTAGGACTAGCGGACTACAATGAGCAGTTCTTC
13 | TRBJ2-3 | . | TRBV9 | . | CASSVGRGDTQYF | TGTGCCAGCAGCGTAGGGAGAGGAGATACGCAGTATTTT
15 | TRBJ1-2 | . | TRBV5-1 | . | CASSSFTTGQEGYTF | TGCGCCAGCAGCTCATTCACGACAGGTCAAGAAGGCTACACCTTC
15 | TRBJ2-3 | . | TRBV24-1 | TRBD1 | CATSDPTGPADTQYF | TGTGCCACCAGTGATCCGACAGGGCCCGCAGATACGCAGTATTTT
16 | TRBJ2-5 | . | TRBV9 | TRBD2 | CASSVAGSGAMGTQYF | TGTGCCAGCAGCGTAGCGGGTAGCGGGGCCATGGGGACCCAGTACTTC
18 | TRBJ2-2 | . | TRBV5-1 | . | CASSLDPGVGANTGELFF | TGCGCCAGCAGCTTGGACCCAGGGGTCGGAGCGAACACCGGGGAGCTGTTTTTT
15 | TRBJ2-3 | . | TRBV7-2 | . | CASSLWAGLGDTQYF | TGTGCCAGCAGCTTATGGGCAGGGCTAGGAGATACGCAGTATTTT
13 | TRBJ2-7 | . | TRBV7-8 | . | CASMINYGYEQYF | TGTGCCAGCATGATCAACTACGGCTACGAGCAGTACTTC
15 | TRBJ1-6 | . | TRBV15 | TRBD1 | CATAGGGQKNSPLHF | TGTGCCACCGCGGGGGGGGGACAGAAGAATTCACCCCTCCACTTT
14 | TRBJ1-1 | . | TRBV6-1 | . | CASTLTVGADEAFF | TGTGCCAGCACCCTCACAGTGGGGGCCGATGAAGCTTTCTTT
13 | TRBJ1-2 | . | TRBV5-6 | TRBD1 | CASSLQGAYGYTF | TGTGCCAGCAGTTTACAGGGGGCCTATGGCTACACCTTC